The T cell receptor beta chain under discussion was sequenced for a study of blood T cell repertoires in COVID-19. For the study at large: Italy, Spain and the United States were the sources of the convalescent and acute COVID-19 samples. T cells, B-cell-depleted T cells, or PBMCs provided the cDNA or gDNA that served as material.

Authors' analysis steps: Amplification of reference gene primers provided the estimated nucleated cell counts. The method was immunoSEQ multiplex PCR; TCRdb's version includes in-frame clones alone and lacks a portion of them. The D gene and trimming were derived from the DNA, and the V and J assignments and clone size from that table. The sample consists of 84,000 or so clones, 80% of them appearing once. Germline lookup yields CDR1 SGHVS and CDR2 FNYEAQ. The CDR3 is 13 amino acids. The germline V and J ends were trimmed by 7 bases and 0 bases, with 4 bases remaining between them. The TCR was taken from a woman of 80 years or more with acute or convalescent COVID-19. Sample: peripheral blood. The chain is built from TRBV7-6 and TRBJ2-6, with D hard to call. CDR3 coding DNA: TGTGCCAGCACCGTCTCTGGGGCCAACGTCCTGACTTTC. The encoded protein is CASTVSGANVLTF.